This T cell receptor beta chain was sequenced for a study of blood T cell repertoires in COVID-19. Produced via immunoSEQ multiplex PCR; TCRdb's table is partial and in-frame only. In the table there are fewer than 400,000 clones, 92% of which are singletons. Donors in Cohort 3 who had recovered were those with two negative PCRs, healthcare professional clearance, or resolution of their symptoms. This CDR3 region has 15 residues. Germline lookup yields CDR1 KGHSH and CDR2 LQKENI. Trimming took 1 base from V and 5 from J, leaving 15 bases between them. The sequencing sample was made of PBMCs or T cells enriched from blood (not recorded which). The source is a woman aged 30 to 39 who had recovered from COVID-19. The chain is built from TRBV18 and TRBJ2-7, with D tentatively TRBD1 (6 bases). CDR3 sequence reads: CASSPRSARGDEQYF. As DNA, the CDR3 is TGTGCCAGCTCACCACGGTCGGCCAGGGGTGACGAGCAGTACTTC. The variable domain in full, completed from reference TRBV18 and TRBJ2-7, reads NAGVMQNPRHLVRRRGQEARLRCSPMKGHSHVYWYRQLPEEGLKFMVYLQKENIIDESGMPKERFSAEFPKEGPSILRIQQVVRGDSAAYFCASSPRSARGDEQYFGPGTRLTVT.